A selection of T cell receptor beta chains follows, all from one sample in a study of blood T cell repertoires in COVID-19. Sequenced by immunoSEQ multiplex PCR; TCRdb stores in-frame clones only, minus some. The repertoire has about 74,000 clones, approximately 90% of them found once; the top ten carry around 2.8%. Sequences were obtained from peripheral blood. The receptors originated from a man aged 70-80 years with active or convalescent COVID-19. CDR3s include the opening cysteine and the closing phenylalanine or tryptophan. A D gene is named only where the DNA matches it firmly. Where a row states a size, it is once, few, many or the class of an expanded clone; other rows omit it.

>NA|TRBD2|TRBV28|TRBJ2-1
TGTGCCAGCAGTCCTGACTTCGAGCGGGAGTACTACAATGAGCAGTTCTTC
CASSPDFEREYYNEQFF
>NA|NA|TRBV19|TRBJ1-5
TGTGCCAGCCAGTGGGGGGATAATCAGCCCCAGCATTTT
CASQWGDNQPQHF
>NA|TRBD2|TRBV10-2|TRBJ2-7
TGCGCCAGCAGTGATATAGCGGGGGGTTCCTACGAGCAGTACTTC
CASSDIAGGSYEQYF
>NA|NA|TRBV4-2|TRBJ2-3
TGTGCCAGCAGCCAAACCACCGGAGGGCCAGATACGCAGTATTTT
CASSQTTGGPDTQYF
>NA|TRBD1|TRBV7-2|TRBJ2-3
TGTGCCAGCAGTCCCTCCGACAGGGGGCATGAAGATACGCAGTATTTT
CASSPSDRGHEDTQYF
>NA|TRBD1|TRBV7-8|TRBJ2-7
TGTGCCAGCAGCTTAGGAATAGGTGGGACAGGGTCCTACGAGCAGTACTTC
CASSLGIGGTGSYEQYF
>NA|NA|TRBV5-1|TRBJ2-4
TGCGCCAGCACCATCGGGGGTTCAAACATTCAGTACTTC
CASTIGGSNIQYF
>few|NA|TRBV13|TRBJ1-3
TGTGCCAGCAGCTTCAGCGACAGGTTGGGCTCTGGAAACACCATATATTTT
CASSFSDRLGSGNTIYF
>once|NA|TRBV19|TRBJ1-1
TGTGCCAGTAGACTAGGACGTACCAGCTTTGGGGCTTTCTTT
CASRLGRTSFGAFF
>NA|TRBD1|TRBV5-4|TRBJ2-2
TGTGCCAGCAGCCCCCCGGGACAGTTGAACACCGGGGAGCTGTTTTTT
CASSPPGQLNTGELFF
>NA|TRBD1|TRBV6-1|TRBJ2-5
TGTGCCAGCAGTGACCTTGGACAGGGGTTTGAGACCCAGTACTTC
CASSDLGQGFETQYF
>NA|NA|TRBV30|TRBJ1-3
TGTGCCTGGAGCCTTGGAAACACCATATATTTT
CAWSLGNTIYF
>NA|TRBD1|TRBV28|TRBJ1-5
TGTGCCAGCAGTCGAACAGGGGACTATCAGCCCCAGCATTTT
CASSRTGDYQPQHF
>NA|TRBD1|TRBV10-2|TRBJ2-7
TGCGCCAGCAGCCTCCTTGGGGACAGGTCCTACGAGCAGTACTTC
CASSLLGDRSYEQYF
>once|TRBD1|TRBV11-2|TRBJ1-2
TGTGCCAGCAGCTTAGATCTGGACAGGGTGGATGGCTACACCTTC
CASSLDLDRVDGYTF
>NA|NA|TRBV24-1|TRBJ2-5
TGTGCCACCAGTGACCCGATCGGACCCGGGGTAGAGACCCAGTACTTC
CATSDPIGPGVETQYF
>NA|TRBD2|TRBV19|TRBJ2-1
TGTGCCAGTAGTACCTTAACGAGCGGGAGGGCCTACAATGAGCAGTTCTTC
CASSTLTSGRAYNEQFF
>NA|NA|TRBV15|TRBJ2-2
TGTGCCATCCAGGACAGGAACACCGGGGAGCTGTTTTTT
CAIQDRNTGELFF
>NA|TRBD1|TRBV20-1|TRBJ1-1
TGCAGTGTCCGGACAGGTACTGAAGCTTTCTTT
CSVRTGTEAFF
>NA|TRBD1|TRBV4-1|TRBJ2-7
TGCGCCAGCAGCCGAGGGACAGGGCAAACCTACGAGCAGTACTTC
CASSRGTGQTYEQYF
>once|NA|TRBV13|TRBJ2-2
TGTGCCAGCAGCCTGCCCCGGGGGGAGCTGTTTTTT
CASSLPRGELFF
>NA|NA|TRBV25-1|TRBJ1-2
TGTGCCAGCAGTGAATACGGTCAAAACTATGGCTACACCTTC
CASSEYGQNYGYTF
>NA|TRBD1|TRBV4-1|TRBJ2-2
TGCGCCAGCAGCCAATCCGGGACAGGGGGCGGCCGGAGGCTGTTTTTT
CASSQSGTGGGRRLFF
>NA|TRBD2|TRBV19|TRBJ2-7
TGTGCCAGTAGAAAAGCGGGAGGTTCCTACGAGCAGTACTTC
CASRKAGGSYEQYF
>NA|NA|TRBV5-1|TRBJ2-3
TGCGCCAGCAGCGACAGGCGATCCACAGATACGCAGTATTTT
CASSDRRSTDTQYF
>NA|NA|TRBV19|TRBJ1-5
TGTGCCAGTCAACGGGGGAATGGCAATCAGCCCCAGCATTTT
CASQRGNGNQPQHF
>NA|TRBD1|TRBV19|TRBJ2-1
TGTGCCAGTGTACAGGGGGGCTACAATGAGCAGTTCTTC
CASVQGGYNEQFF
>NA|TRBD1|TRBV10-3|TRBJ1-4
TGTGCCATCAGTGAGTCGAAGGGCCAGGGGGCGCAGAGAAAACTGTTTTTT
CAISESKGQGAQRKLFF
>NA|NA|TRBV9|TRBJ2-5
TGTGCCAGCAGCGTAGGCCCAGGACAAGAGACCCAGTACTTC
CASSVGPGQETQYF
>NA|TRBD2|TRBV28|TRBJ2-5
TGTGCCAGCAGATTTAGCGGGAGGGGGCAAGAGACCCAGTACTTC
CASRFSGRGQETQYF
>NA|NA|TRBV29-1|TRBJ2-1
TGCAGTGGGGCAAGCTTGAGGTGGTATGAGCAGTTCTTC
CSGASLRWYEQFF
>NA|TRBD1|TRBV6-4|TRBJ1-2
TGTGCCAGCAGTAGGGACAGACGATATGGCTACACCTTC
CASSRDRRYGYTF
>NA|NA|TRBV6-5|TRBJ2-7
TGTGCAACCGCCGGGAGCTCCTACGAGCAGTACTTC
CATAGSSYEQYF
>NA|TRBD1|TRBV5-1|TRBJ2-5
TGCGCCAGCAGCACAGGGGGCCCCCAAGAGACCCAGTACTTC
CASSTGGPQETQYF
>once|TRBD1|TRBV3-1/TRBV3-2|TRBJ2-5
TGTGCCAGCAGCCCTGACAGGGTTGAGACCCAGTACTTC
CASSPDRVETQYF
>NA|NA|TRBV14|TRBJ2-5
TGTGCCAGCAGCCACATGTTCGAGACCCAGTACTTC
CASSHMFETQYF
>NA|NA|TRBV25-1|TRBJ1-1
TGTGCCAGCAGTTTTAGTTTAGGGAGGACTGAAGCTTTCTTT
CASSFSLGRTEAFF
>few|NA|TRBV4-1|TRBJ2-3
TGCGCCAGCAGCCCCTACCGACTCCGGGGATCTAGCACAGATACGCAGTATTTT
CASSPYRLRGSSTDTQYF
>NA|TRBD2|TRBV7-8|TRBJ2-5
TGTGCCAGCAGCCGAGGGCTAGCGGGGGGGCGGGAGACCCAGTACTTC
CASSRGLAGGRETQYF
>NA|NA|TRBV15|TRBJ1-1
TGTGCCACCAGCAGGTCGGGACAGAACACTGAAGCTTTCTTT
CATSRSGQNTEAFF
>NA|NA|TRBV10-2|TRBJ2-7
TGCGCCAGCAAGGAGACCAGCGGCTACTACGAGCAGTACTTC
CASKETSGYYEQYF
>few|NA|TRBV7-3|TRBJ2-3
TGTGCCAGCAGCCCAGGTAGCGGCCCCACAGATACGCAGTATTTT
CASSPGSGPTDTQYF
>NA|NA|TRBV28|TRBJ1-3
TGTGCCAGCAAATCATGGGGCTTGAGCTCTGGAAACACCATATATTTT
CASKSWGLSSGNTIYF
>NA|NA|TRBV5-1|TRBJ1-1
TGCGCCAGCACCCTGGAGTCAGGGGTTGAAGCTTTCTTT
CASTLESGVEAFF
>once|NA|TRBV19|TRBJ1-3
TGTGCCAGTAGTATTCCGCTAGCGACGTCTGGAAACACCATATATTTT
CASSIPLATSGNTIYF
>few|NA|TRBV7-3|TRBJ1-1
TGTGCCAGCAGTTCACAGGGCCCGGGCACTGAAGCTTTCTTT
CASSSQGPGTEAFF
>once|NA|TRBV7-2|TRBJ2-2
TGTGCCAGCAGCTTAGGGCGGTCCCACGGGGAGCTGTTTTTT
CASSLGRSHGELFF
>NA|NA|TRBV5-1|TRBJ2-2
TGCGCCAGCAGCTTGGCTGCCGGGGAGCTGTTTTTT
CASSLAAGELFF
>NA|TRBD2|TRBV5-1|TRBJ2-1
TGCGCCAGCAGCTTCGTTGCGGGGGGGCCGAATGAGCAGTTCTTC
CASSFVAGGPNEQFF
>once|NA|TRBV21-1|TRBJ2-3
TGTGCCAGCAGCAAAGCGGGAGTCCGCGCGGATACGCAGTATTTT
CASSKAGVRADTQYF
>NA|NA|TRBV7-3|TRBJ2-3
TGTGCCAGCAGCCGATTGGGGGGGCCAACAGATACGCAGTATTTT
CASSRLGGPTDTQYF
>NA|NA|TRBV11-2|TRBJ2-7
TGTGCCAGCAGCCCGCGGGACCCCCACTACGAGCAGTACTTC
CASSPRDPHYEQYF
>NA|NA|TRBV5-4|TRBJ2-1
TGTGCCAGCAGCCCCAGGACTAGGGGGGGTAATGAGCAGTTCTTC
CASSPRTRGGNEQFF
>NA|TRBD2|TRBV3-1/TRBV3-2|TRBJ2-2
TGTGCCAGCAGCCCCGGGACTAGCGGTTCCGGGGAGCTGTTTTTT
CASSPGTSGSGELFF
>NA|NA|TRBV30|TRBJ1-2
TGTGCCTGGAGTGTACGCGGGTTCCCCACCTATGGCTACACCTTC
CAWSVRGFPTYGYTF
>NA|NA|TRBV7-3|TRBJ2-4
TGTGCCAGCAGCTTATGGGCGGGCTCCATTCAGTACTTC
CASSLWAGSIQYF
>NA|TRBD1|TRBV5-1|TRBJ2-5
TGCGCCAGCAGCTGGGAACAGGGGTGGGAGACCCAGTACTTC
CASSWEQGWETQYF
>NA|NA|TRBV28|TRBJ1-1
TGTGCCAGCAGTACCCAGGGGCTTGGAGCTTTCTTT
CASSTQGLGAFF